These T cell receptor beta chains were read from a single sample in a study of CD8+ T cells in alopecia areata. Profiled with immunoSEQ multiplex PCR; TCRdb holds only in-frame clones, not every one. The sample holds 150,000 to 200,000 clones, roughly 70% seen once. The specimen comprised CD8+ T cells sorted from blood, sampled at week 0. These receptors all come from a human donor with alopecia areata. CDR3s leave out the opening cysteine and the closing phenylalanine or tryptophan. The order of the fields is J gene, V gene, CDR3 protein.

>TRBJ1-1|TRBV30
ACKEGSEAF
>TRBJ2-7|TRBV2
ASEANEQY
>TRBJ2-7|TRBV27
ASSLSRQVYEQY
>TRBJ2-7|TRBV7-9
ASSLTSGGSYEQY
>TRBJ1-1|TRBV10-2
ASSDFDTEAF
>TRBJ1-3|TRBV25-1
ASSEWRAGNTIY
>TRBJ1-1|TRBV30
AWRQNTEAF
>TRBJ2-7|TRBV10-3
AISETNRDGRGYEQY
>TRBJ1-5|TRBV27
ASSSAINQPQH
>TRBJ2-2|TRBV9
ASSVGEGTNTGELF
>TRBJ2-1|TRBV30
AWKASYNEQF
>TRBJ2-3|TRBV4-1
ASSPSGGGGTQY
>TRBJ1-4|TRBV7-6
ASSLAGLDEKLF
>TRBJ2-1|TRBV13
ASSPRGGRYNEQF
>TRBJ2-4|TRBV29-1
SVVVAKNIQY
>TRBJ1-2|TRBV9
ASTPGGNSMNGYT
>TRBJ1-2|TRBV9
ASESGPNGYT
>TRBJ2-3|TRBV29-1
SVQWVSGGSDTQY
>TRBJ1-2|TRBV4-1
ASSQALGLHNYGYT
>TRBJ2-6|TRBV6-5
ASSYSDGANVLT
>TRBJ2-2|TRBV27
ASSPGHNTGELF
>TRBJ2-2|TRBV28
ASSLMGTGHGSTGELF
>TRBJ1-1|TRBV7-9
ASSLVLTEAF
>TRBJ1-2|TRBV30
AWRRDDYGYT
>TRBJ2-3|TRBV7-3
ASSMTGAFTDTQY
>TRBJ1-2|TRBV27
ASSSLINYGYT
>TRBJ2-5|TRBV29-1
SVPFDWTEETQY
>TRBJ1-2|TRBV29-1
GVEGWQVGVYGYT
>TRBJ2-1|TRBV7-9
ASSRLVSSYNEQF
>TRBJ2-3|TRBV7-9
ASSLAWRADTQY
>TRBJ2-3|TRBV27
ASSVPGAYDTQY
>TRBJ2-1|TRBV13
ASSPAGGPMGNEQF
>TRBJ2-3|TRBV15
ATAGGPADTQY
>TRBJ1-1|TRBV7-6
ASSPGGGVNTEAF
>TRBJ2-7|TRBV15
ATSRDGAGATYEQY
>TRBJ1-5|TRBV6-5
ASSPRGNQPQH
>TRBJ2-1|TRBV2
ASSGAKIHEQF
>TRBJ1-1|TRBV2
ASSGQGVEAF
>TRBJ2-3|TRBV29-1
SVGGGTSTDTQY
>TRBJ2-1|TRBV25-1
ASIRRGGHEQF
>TRBJ2-6|TRBV15
ATSRELSGANVLT